These 5 T cell receptor beta chains were all obtained from the same sample, sequenced in a study of T cells in Graves' hyperthyroidism and ophthalmopathy. From RNA transcripts, TCR beta CDR3 regions were amplified. RT-PCR in the first round (using the HTBI primer set) targeted the TCR CDR3. Each CDR3 protein is one row after TCRdb ran MiXCR on the multiplex PCR reads. The sample lists 450,000 to 650,000 distinct CDR3 sequences, roughly 18% occurring once. The sample was blood. The receptors were gathered from a woman aged 18-29 years with Graves' ophthalmopathy.

There are a few counts of this clonotype. A much larger clone is a single base away; this may be a read error. The V gene is TRBV20-1, the J gene TRBJ1-2, with D unclear. In germline, CDR1 is DFQATT, CDR2 SNEGSKA (reference sequence). The germline V and J ends were trimmed by 4 bases and 1 base, with 13 bases remaining between them. This CDR3 region has 14 residues. CDR3 loop: CSAKLTEINYGYTF. CDR3 sequence (DNA): TGCAGTGCTAAATTAACAGAAATTAACTATGGCTACACCTTC.

A word on this clonotype: Possible read error: a much larger clone is one base away. This sequence joins TRBV3-1 and TRBJ2-1; tentative D call: TRBD2 (5 bases). The CDR3 totals 14 residues. CDR1 is LGHDT and CDR2 is YNNKEL in the germline V gene (reference sequence). The DNA of the CDR3 is TGTGCCAGCAGCCTTCAAATACTAGACAATGAGCAGTCCTTC. It is translated as CASSLQILDNEQSF.

This clonotype was recorded at least ten times. The chain carries TRBV6-1 and TRBJ2-7; no firm D call. CDR1 and CDR2 (germline): MNHNS, SASEGT. The CDR3 is 13 residues long. Trimming removed 6 bases from V and 5 bases from J, with 14 bases in between. CDR3 region: CASSSRTGNEQYF. CDR3 nucleotides: TGTGCCAGCAGCTCCCGGACGGGCAACGAGCAGTACTTC.

This clonotype has a handful of counts. A much larger clone sits a single nucleotide away, making a read error possible. The CDR3 DNA reads TGTGCCAGCAGCCGTAGCAATCAGCCCCAGCATTTT. Protein product: CASSRSNQPQHF. The V and J genes are TRBV28 and TRBJ1-5; no definite D call. Trimming shortened V by 6 bases and J by 0 bases, and 3 bases separated the two germline ends. The CDR3 extends over 12 amino acids. The germline gives CDR1 MDHEN, CDR2 SYDVKM. Full variable domain (missing parts from reference TRBV28 and TRBJ1-5): DVKVTQSSRYLVKRTGEKVFLECVQDMDHENMFWYRQDPGLGLRLIYFSYDVKMKEKGDIPEGYSVSREKKERFSLILESASTNQTSMYLCASSRSNQPQHFGDGTRLSIL.

This clonotype came up many times. This chain links TRBV11-2 with TRBJ1-1, with a weak D call TRBD1 (6 bases). CDR1 is SGHAT, CDR2 FQNNGV, per germline. The CDR3 is 14 amino acids. The V end was cut by 4 bases, the J end by 2 bases, with 11 bases between. In nucleotides, the CDR3 is TGTGCCAGCAGCTCCCCGGGACAAAACACTGAAGCTTTCTTT. It translates to CASSSPGQNTEAFF.